This record looks at one T cell receptor beta chain sequence and its context. This specimen comes from a study of CD8+ T cells in alopecia areata. The treatment is: oral pan-JAK inhibitor, 5-10 mg twice daily. Extraction and reverse transcription of RNA yielded cDNA as the sequencing template. This table comes from immunoSEQ multiplex PCR, and its TCRdb copy is limited to in-frame clones, with some not included. The top ten hold under 25% of the sample, which has about 100,000 clones, around 83% seen once. V lost 0 bases to trimming and J lost 4 bases, with 12 bases between them. Germline V gene sequence: CDR1 LGHNA, CDR2 YSLEER. The CDR3 extends over 15 amino acids.

The sequenced sample was CD8+ T cells sorted from blood, obtained at week 24, from a patient treated with tofacitinib. This sequence originates from a human donor with alopecia areata. This sequence joins TRBV4-3 and TRBJ1-1, with a tentative D call TRBD1 (6 bases). In DNA form, the CDR3 reads TGCGCCAGCAGCCAAGACGCAGGGGCAGGCACTGAAGCTTTCTTT. Its protein is CASSQDAGAGTEAFF.